The sequence of this T cell receptor beta chain was determined in a study of blood T cell repertoires in COVID-19. Study background: COVID-19 samples collected from the United States, Italy and Spain covered acute and convalescent phases.

Germline lookup yields CDR1 MNHEY and CDR2 SVGAGI. The CDR3 length is 13 residues. V trimming: 6 bases; J trimming: 5 bases; junction bases outside the gene matches: 3. Per the original data handling: Nucleated cell number was recorded as an estimate derived from reference gene primer amplification. Clones were read by immunoSEQ multiplex PCR, and TCRdb kept only the in-frame ones, dropping some. Clone size and the V and J calls come from that table; the DNA yielded D and trimming. Seen here are around 330,000 clones, 75% to 90% observed once, and the top ten hold over 4%. Sequencing was carried out using PBMCs or T cells enriched from blood (not recorded which). The source is a man in his 60s who had recovered from COVID-19. This sequence joins TRBV6-5 and TRBJ2-1; 8 positions match TRBD1. The CDR3, as DNA: TGTGCCAGCAGGACAGGGGCTAACAATGAGCAGTTCTTC. Its protein product is CASRTGANNEQFF.